These 27 T cell receptor beta chains share one sample of origin, sequenced in a study of immune evolution from preneoplasia to lung adenocarcinoma. The table came from immunoSEQ multiplex PCR; TCRdb's copy has only in-frame clones and leaves some out. Among about 6,600 clones, 77% were seen once, and the ten largest hold about 5.9%. Sample: FFPE lung adenocarcinoma in situ tissue. The receptors derive from a person aged 60-80 years with lung adenocarcinoma.

The V call is TRBV7-3, the J call TRBJ2-3, with TRBD2 identical over 8 bases. Per the germline V gene, CDR1 is SGHTA and CDR2 is FQGTGA. The CDR3 contains 16 residues. V lost 5 bases, J lost 4 bases, and 11 bases stayed unmatched. CDR3 amino acids: CASSPPGGGGADTQYF. The DNA for the CDR3 is TGTGCCAGCAGCCCTCCGGGGGGGGGCGGCGCAGATACGCAGTATTTT. The whole variable domain, filled in from reference TRBV7-3 and TRBJ2-3, reads GAGVSQTPSNKVTEKGKYVELRCDPISGHTALYWYRQSLGQGPEFLIYFQGTGAADDSGLPNDRFFAVRPEGSVSTLKIQRTERGDSAVYLCASSPPGGGGADTQYFGPGTRLTVL.

V usage is TRBV7-8 and J usage is TRBJ1-6; no definite D call. The CDR3 is 14 residues long. Germline values: CDR1 SGHVS, CDR2 FQNEAQ. V was trimmed by 5 bases and J by 10 bases, leaving 15 bases between them. The chain's CDR3 is CASSESGIRSPLHF. The CDR3 region has the DNA TGTGCCAGCAGCGAATCAGGAATACGGTCACCCCTCCACTTT. Supplemented by reference TRBV7-8 and TRBJ1-6, the full variable domain reads GAGVSQSPRYKVAKRGQDVALRCDPISGHVSLFWYQQALGQGPEFLTYFQNEAQLDKSGLPSDRFFAERPEGSVSTLKIQRTQQEDSAVYLCASSESGIRSPLHFGNGTRLTVT.

The chain has TRBV7-8 and TRBJ1-6; D ambiguous. The CDR3 has 15 amino acids. Germline V gene lookup returns CDR1 SGHVS and CDR2 FQNEAQ. Trimming took 4 bases from V and 9 from J, leaving 16 bases between them. CDR3 sequence reads: CASSSRTGRSSPLHF. The CDR3 DNA is TGTGCCAGCAGCTCACGAACGGGCAGGAGTTCACCCCTCCACTTT.

The chain carries TRBV7-3 and TRBJ1-6; D is perhaps TRBD1 (6 bases). V was pared by 1 base and J by 10 bases, with 14 bases between. Germline CDR1 is SGHTA and CDR2 is FQGTGA. CDR3 length equals 15 residues. CDR3 in amino acids: CASSLMADSESPLHF. CDR3 in DNA: TGTGCCAGCAGCTTAATGGCGGACAGTGAATCACCCCTCCACTTT.

The V and J genes are TRBV5-4 and TRBJ2-3; 7 bases align to TRBD2. The CDR3 has 15 amino acids. V was clipped by 1 base and J by 5 bases; unmatched bases: 7. CDR1 is SGHNT, CDR2 YYREEE, per germline (reference sequence). The CDR3 sequence is CASSLYASGLDTQYF. As DNA, the CDR3 is TGTGCCAGCAGCTTGTATGCTAGCGGATTAGATACGCAGTATTTT.

Here the CDR3 DNA reads TGTGCCAGCAATCCTCCGGGACAGGGCCGCGAGCAGTACTTC. Protein product: CASNPPGQGREQYF. The chain links TRBV6-1 to TRBJ2-7, with 9 bases matching TRBD1. The germline V gene has CDR1 MNHNS and CDR2 SASEGT. V shed 7 bases and J 6 bases; nucleotides not matched to a gene: 10. The CDR3 length is 14 residues.

This clone was found a few times. This chain connects TRBV2 to TRBJ2-5; 8 bases line up with TRBD2. CDR1 SNHLY and CDR2 FYNNEI come from the germline V gene. V gave up 6 bases and J gave up 5 bases; unmatched junction bases: 14. The CDR3 has 16 residues. CDR3 DNA sequence: TGTGCCAGCAGCTACCGAAACCTTGGGACTAGGGAGACCCAGTACTTC. This codes for CASSYRNLGTRETQYF.

The chain uses TRBV4-1 and TRBJ1-1, with D perhaps matching TRBD1 (6 bases). The germline V gene encodes CDR1 MGHRA and CDR2 YSYEKL. The V gene lost 2 bases and the J gene lost 1 base, with 11 bases spanning the gap. The CDR3 runs to 15 residues. As DNA, the CDR3 is TGCGCCAGCAGCCAATACGAACAGGGGAACACTGAAGCTTTCTTT. Its translation is CASSQYEQGNTEAFF.

The chain combines TRBV4-2 with TRBJ2-3; D is ambiguous. The CDR3 runs 15 residues. Trimming stripped 0 bases from V and 7 bases from J, with 14 bases between. Germline loops: CDR1 LGHNA, CDR2 YNFKEQ. CDR3 amino acids: CASSQELGQTYTQYF. In DNA, the CDR3 is TGTGCCAGCAGCCAAGAGTTGGGCCAAACTTATACGCAGTATTTT.

This rearrangement joins TRBV5-4 to TRBJ2-1; maybe TRBD1 (6 bases). Germline CDR1 SGHNT, CDR2 YYREEE (reference sequence). The germline V and J ends were trimmed by 4 bases and 2 bases, with 13 bases remaining between them. This CDR3 has 15 amino acids. The CDR3 protein is CASSHKGQAYNEQFF. CDR3 bases: TGTGCCAGCAGCCACAAGGGACAAGCCTACAATGAGCAGTTCTTC.

The chain uses TRBV25-1 and TRBJ1-1; the D is unclear. Trimming left V 6 bases short and J 8 bases short, with 19 bases between. Germline V lookup: CDR1 MGHDK, CDR2 SYGVNS. This CDR3 is built from 14 residues. The CDR3 region has the DNA TGTGCCAGCAGAGGGTTGGGAGGGATGTTAGAAGCTTTCTTT. Translated: CASRGLGGMLEAFF.

This chain uses TRBV9 with TRBJ1-4, with unresolved D. The V end lost 2 bases, the J end lost 0 bases, and 8 bases lay between the germline ends. Germline V gene sequence: CDR1 SGDLS, CDR2 YYNGEE. The CDR3 runs to 15 residues. The CDR3 DNA follows: TGTGCCAGCAGCGTGCAAGCTACAACTAATGAAAAACTGTTTTTT. Translation: CASSVQATTNEKLFF.

This clone came up once. The chain recombines TRBV6-1 with TRBJ2-7, with TRBD2 matching 13 bases. Trimming removed 3 bases from V and 4 bases from J; junction bases left unmatched: 3. Germline CDR1 and CDR2: MNHNS and SASEGT. The CDR3 totals 15 residues. CDR3 protein: CASSEGLAGNYEQYF. CDR3 bases: TGTGCCAGCAGTGAGGGACTAGCGGGGAATTACGAGCAGTACTTC.

V usage is TRBV19 and J usage is TRBJ2-7; D is possibly TRBD1 or TRBD2 (5 bases each). Germline V gene data show CDR1 as LNHDA and CDR2 as SQIVND (reference sequence). The V end was cut by 3 bases, the J end by 2 bases, with 11 bases between. The CDR3 length is 14 residues. This CDR3 is CASSISGGAYEQYF. CDR3 nucleotides: TGTGCCAGTAGTATTTCTGGGGGTGCCTACGAGCAGTACTTC.

This clone was counted once. The V gene is TRBV7-2, the J gene TRBJ2-7; D uncertain. V was shortened by 2 bases and J by 1 base, with 6 bases between the two germline ends. Germline lookup yields CDR1 SGHTA and CDR2 FQGNSA. CDR3 length: 13 residues. CDR3 DNA sequence: TGTGCCAGCAGCTTAACAGCGTCCTACGAGCAGTACTTC. Translated: CASSLTASYEQYF.

This clone was observed a handful of times. This rearrangement joins TRBV4-1 to TRBJ2-5, with D tentatively TRBD2 (5 bases). The V and J ends lost 1 base and 3 bases respectively, with 6 bases between them. This CDR3 contains 13 residues. Germline-derived CDR1 and CDR2 are MGHRA and YSYEKL. The CDR3 reads CASSQAGKETQYF. In DNA form, the CDR3 reads TGCGCCAGCAGCCAAGCGGGGAAAGAGACCCAGTACTTC.

V usage is TRBV4-1 and J usage is TRBJ2-7, with 8 positions matching TRBD1. This CDR3 has 15 residues. V shed 4 bases and J 2 bases; nucleotides not matched to a gene: 7. The germline V gene encodes CDR1 MGHRA and CDR2 YSYEKL. The CDR3 reads CASSPVGTGTYEQYF. The CDR3 DNA sequence: TGCGCCAGCAGCCCGGTCGGGACAGGAACCTACGAGCAGTACTTC.

The count of this clone is one. The rearrangement links TRBV6-6 to TRBJ1-1; weak D call: TRBD1 (5 bases). Germline CDR1 MNHNY, CDR2 SVGAGI (reference sequence). The CDR3 is 13 amino acids. With 5 bases removed from V and 5 bases from J, the gap between germline ends came to 12 bases. The CDR3 DNA follows: TGTGCCAGCAGTAACCGGGACCGGACTGAAGCTTTCTTT. This translates into CASSNRDRTEAFF.

The chain links TRBV4-2 to TRBJ1-2; the D is unclear. V was shortened by 3 bases and J by 8 bases, with 19 bases between the two germline ends. The length of the CDR3 is 15 residues. Germline V gene lookup returns CDR1 LGHNA and CDR2 YNFKEQ. The CDR3 bases are TGTGCCAGCAGCCAGCGTGTTGACGGACTTACGGGCTACACCTTC. It specifies CASSQRVDGLTGYTF.

In this sample, this clone is medium-sized. This sequence joins TRBV12-5 and TRBJ2-6, with 8 bases fitting TRBD1. Trimming at V came to 0 bases and at J to 0 bases, leaving 7 bases not matched to a gene. CDR3 length: 19 residues. Germline CDR1 reads LGHNT; CDR2 reads FRNRAP. The CDR3 DNA follows: TGTGCTAGTGGTTTGGTATCCGGGACAGGCGTCTCTGGGGCCAACGTCCTGACTTTC. This codes for CASGLVSGTGVSGANVLTF.

The CDR3 here is CASSIGTQPQHF. The CDR3 DNA reads TGTGCCAGCAGCATCGGGACACAGCCCCAGCATTTT. V gene TRBV7-9 combines with J gene TRBJ1-5; TRBD1 is a possible D gene (6 bases). The V end was cut by 5 bases, the J end by 7 bases, with 9 bases between. This CDR3 has 12 amino acids. Germline CDR1 and CDR2: SEHNR and FQNEAQ (reference sequence).

The rearrangement links TRBV2 to TRBJ1-3; D ambiguous. The V end was cut by 7 bases, the J end by 3 bases, with 10 bases between. The CDR3 totals 13 residues. Germline values: CDR1 SNHLY, CDR2 FYNNEI. DNA for the CDR3: TGTGCCAGCACTCTAGAAATTGGAAACACCATATATTTT. As protein: CASTLEIGNTIYF. Supplemented by reference TRBV2 and TRBJ1-3, the full variable domain reads EPEVTQTPSHQVTQMGQEVILRCVPISNHLYFYWYRQILGQKVEFLVSFYNNEISEKSEIFDDQFSVERPDGSNFTLKIRSTKLEDSAMYFCASTLEIGNTIYFGEGSWLTVV.

This clone has just a few counts. The V gene is TRBV5-4, the J gene TRBJ2-4, with D possibly being TRBD1 (6 bases). The CDR3 loop spans 15 amino acids. Trimming stripped 4 bases from V and 1 base from J, with 12 bases between. Per the germline V gene, CDR1 is SGHNT and CDR2 is YYREEE (reference sequence). The CDR3 sequence: CASSPQGQAKNIQYF. In nucleotides, the CDR3 is TGTGCCAGCAGCCCCCAAGGACAGGCCAAAAACATTCAGTACTTC.

The chain links TRBV6-4 to TRBJ1-2; D is unresolved. The germline gives CDR1 MRHNA, CDR2 SNTAGT. The CDR3 length is 11 residues. The germline V and J ends were trimmed by 3 bases and 4 bases, with 3 bases remaining between them. The CDR3 DNA sequence: TGTGCCAGCAGTGAGGGCTATGGCTACACCTTC. Amino acids: CASSEGYGYTF.

This rearrangement joins TRBV5-6 to TRBJ2-1, with TRBD2 identical over 13 bases. Trimming took 4 bases from V and 0 from J; bases not matched to a gene: 4. CDR3 size: 17 residues. CDR1 and CDR2 (germline): SGHDT, YYEEEE. CDR3 coding DNA: TGTGCCAGCAGCCGGACTAGCGGGGGTAGCTCCTACAATGAGCAGTTCTTC. Its translation is CASSRTSGGSSYNEQFF.

This sequence joins TRBV11-2 and TRBJ1-6; weak D call: TRBD1 (6 bases). CDR1 and CDR2 (germline): SGHAT, FQNNGV. CDR3 length equals 14 residues. Trimming shortened V by 0 bases and J by 9 bases, and 9 bases separated the two germline ends. CDR3 region: CASSLDPGVSPLHF. CDR3 bases: TGTGCCAGCAGCTTAGATCCAGGGGTTTCACCCCTCCACTTT.

CDR3 region: CASSTGTGVSGNTIYF. The CDR3 DNA is TGTGCCAGCAGTACTGGGACAGGGGTATCTGGAAACACCATATATTTT. This sequence joins TRBV28 and TRBJ1-3; TRBD1 matches 10 bases. Trimming at V came to 5 bases and at J to 1 base, leaving 5 bases not matched to a gene. The length of the CDR3 is 16 residues. From germline, CDR1 is MDHEN and CDR2 SYDVKM.